This T cell receptor (beta chain) was observed in a study of control samples from healthy donors and cancer patients. This clone was found once. Here immunoSEQ multiplex PCR was the method, and the copy in TCRdb shows in-frame clones only, minus some. The table has roughly 50,000 clones, 95% to 96% seen once; the top ten hold around 1.9%. Material: blood. This receptor was taken from a woman aged 25 to 39 in good health.

CDR3 DNA sequence: TGTGCCAGCAGCCAGTACGGTGCCCCGTTCTTC. Its protein is CASSQYGAPFF. V gene TRBV2 combines with J gene TRBJ2-1; no firm D call. The CDR3 length is 11 residues. The germline V and J ends were trimmed by 6 bases and 15 bases, with 15 bases remaining between them. Germline CDR1 is SNHLY and CDR2 is FYNNEI.